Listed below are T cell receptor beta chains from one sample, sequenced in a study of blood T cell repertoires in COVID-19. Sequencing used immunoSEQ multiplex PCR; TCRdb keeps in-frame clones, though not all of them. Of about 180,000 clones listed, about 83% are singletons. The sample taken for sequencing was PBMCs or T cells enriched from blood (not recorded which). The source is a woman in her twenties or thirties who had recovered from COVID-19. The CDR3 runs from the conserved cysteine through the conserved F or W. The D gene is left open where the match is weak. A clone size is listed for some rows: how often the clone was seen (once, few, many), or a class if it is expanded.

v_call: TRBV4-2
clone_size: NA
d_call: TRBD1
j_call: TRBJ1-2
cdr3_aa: CASSQTPGQDLPYGYTF
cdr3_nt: TGTGCCAGCAGCCAAACTCCGGGACAGGACCTTCCCTATGGCTACACCTTC

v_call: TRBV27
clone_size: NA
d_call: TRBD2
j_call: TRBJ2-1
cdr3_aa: CASSATASGSGNEQFF
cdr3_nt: TGTGCCAGCAGTGCGACAGCTAGCGGGAGTGGAAATGAGCAGTTCTTC

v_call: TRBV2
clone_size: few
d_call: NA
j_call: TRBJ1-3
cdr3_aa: CASSKDTIRGGNTIYF
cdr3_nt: TGTGCCAGCAGTAAGGACACTATTCGAGGAGGAAACACCATATATTTT

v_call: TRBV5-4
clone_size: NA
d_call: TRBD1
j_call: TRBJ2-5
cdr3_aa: CASSTVGTGVETQYF
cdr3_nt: TGTGCCAGCAGCACTGTTGGGACAGGGGTTGAGACCCAGTACTTC

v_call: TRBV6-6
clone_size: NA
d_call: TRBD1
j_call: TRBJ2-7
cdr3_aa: CASSDARGQGLYEQYF
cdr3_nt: TGTGCCAGCAGCGACGCAAGGGGACAGGGCCTCTACGAGCAGTACTTC

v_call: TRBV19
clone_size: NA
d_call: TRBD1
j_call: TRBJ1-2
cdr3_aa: CASSEGTDLNYGYTF
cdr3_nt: TGTGCCAGTAGTGAAGGGACAGACCTCAACTATGGCTACACCTTC

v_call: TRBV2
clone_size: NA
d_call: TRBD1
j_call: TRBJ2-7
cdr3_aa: CASSGQGTHEQYF
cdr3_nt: TGTGCCAGCAGTGGACAGGGTACCCACGAGCAGTACTTC

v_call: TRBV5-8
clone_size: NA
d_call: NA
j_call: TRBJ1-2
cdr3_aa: CASSLVRQGNYGYTF
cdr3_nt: TGTGCCAGCAGCTTGGTGCGTCAGGGGAACTATGGCTACACCTTC

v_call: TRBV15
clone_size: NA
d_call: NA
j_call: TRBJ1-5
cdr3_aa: CATEPGYNQPQHF
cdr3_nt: TGTGCCACAGAACCCGGGTACAATCAGCCCCAGCATTTT

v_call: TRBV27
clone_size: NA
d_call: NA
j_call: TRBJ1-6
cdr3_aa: CASSLNVGGNSPLHF
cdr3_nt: TGTGCCAGCAGTTTAAATGTCGGCGGGAATTCACCCCTCCACTTT

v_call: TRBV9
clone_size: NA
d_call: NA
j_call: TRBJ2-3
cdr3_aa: CASSVYSLEGRTDTQYF
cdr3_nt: TGTGCCAGCAGCGTATATAGTCTGGAGGGACGCACAGATACGCAGTATTTT

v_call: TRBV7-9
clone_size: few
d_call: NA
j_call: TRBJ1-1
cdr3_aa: CASSRDILRNTEAFF
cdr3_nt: TGTGCCAGCAGCAGGGATATACTTCGGAACACTGAAGCTTTCTTT

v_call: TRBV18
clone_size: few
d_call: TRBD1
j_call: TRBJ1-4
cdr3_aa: CASSPGQGSATNEKLFF
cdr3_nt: TGTGCCAGCTCACCGGGACAGGGATCTGCAACTAATGAAAAACTGTTTTTT

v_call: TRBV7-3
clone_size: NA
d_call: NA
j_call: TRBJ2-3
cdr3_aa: CASSLDRGYGTDTQYF
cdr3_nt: TGTGCCAGCAGCTTAGATAGGGGGTACGGGACAGATACGCAGTATTTT

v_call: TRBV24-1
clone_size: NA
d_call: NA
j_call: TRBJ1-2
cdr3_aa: CATSDASGHPYGYTF
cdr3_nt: TGTGCCACCAGTGATGCCTCGGGACATCCCTATGGCTACACCTTC

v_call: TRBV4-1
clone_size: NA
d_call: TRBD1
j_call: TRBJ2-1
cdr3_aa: CASSQDSAQGARNEQFF
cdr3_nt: TGCGCCAGCAGCCAAGATTCGGCACAGGGGGCGCGGAATGAGCAGTTCTTC

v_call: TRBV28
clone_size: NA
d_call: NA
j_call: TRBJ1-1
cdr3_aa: CASSPASREHTEAFF
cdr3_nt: TGTGCCAGCAGCCCAGCTAGTCGGGAGCACACTGAAGCTTTCTTT

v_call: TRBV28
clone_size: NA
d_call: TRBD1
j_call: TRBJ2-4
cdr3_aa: CASRDRKAKNIQYF
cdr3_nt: TGTGCCAGCAGGGACAGGAAAGCCAAAAACATTCAGTACTTC

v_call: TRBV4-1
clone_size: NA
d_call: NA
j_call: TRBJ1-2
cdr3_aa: CASSQGPGGYGYTF
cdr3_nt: TGCGCCAGCAGCCAGGGCCCCGGGGGCTATGGCTACACCTTC

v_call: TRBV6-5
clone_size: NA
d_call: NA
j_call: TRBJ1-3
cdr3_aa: CASWDNGNTIYF
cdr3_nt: TGTGCCAGCTGGGACAATGGAAACACCATATATTTT

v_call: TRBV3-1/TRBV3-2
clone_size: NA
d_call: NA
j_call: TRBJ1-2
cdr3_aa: CASSLTGYGYTF
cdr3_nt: TGTGCCAGCAGCCTTACAGGTTATGGCTACACCTTC

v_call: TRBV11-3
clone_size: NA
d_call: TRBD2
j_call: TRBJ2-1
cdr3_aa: CASSSGLAGGNEQFF
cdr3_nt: TGTGCCAGCAGCTCGGGACTAGCGGGAGGGAATGAGCAGTTCTTC

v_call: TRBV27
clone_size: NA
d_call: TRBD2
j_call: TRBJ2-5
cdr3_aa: CASSSGTRGLKAQYF
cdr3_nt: TGTGCCAGCAGTTCCGGGACTAGAGGACTTAAGGCCCAGTACTTC

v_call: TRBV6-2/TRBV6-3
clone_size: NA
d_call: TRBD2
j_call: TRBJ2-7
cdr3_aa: CASSYRGLAVSYEQYF
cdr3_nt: TGTGCCAGCAGTTACCGCGGACTAGCGGTATCCTACGAGCAGTACTTC

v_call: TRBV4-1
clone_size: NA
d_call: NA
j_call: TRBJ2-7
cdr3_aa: CASSQDTQDSYEQYF
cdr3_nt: TGCGCCAGCAGCCAAGATACCCAGGACTCCTACGAGCAGTACTTC

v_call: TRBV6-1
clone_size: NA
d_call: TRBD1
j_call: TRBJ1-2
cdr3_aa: CASSDPRTGSYGYTF
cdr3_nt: TGTGCCAGCAGTGACCCGCGGACAGGGAGCTATGGCTACACCTTC

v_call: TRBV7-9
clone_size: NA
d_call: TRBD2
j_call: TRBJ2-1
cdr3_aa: CASSLEGLALTYNEQFF
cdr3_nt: TGTGCCAGCAGCTTAGAGGGACTAGCCCTGACCTACAATGAGCAGTTCTTC

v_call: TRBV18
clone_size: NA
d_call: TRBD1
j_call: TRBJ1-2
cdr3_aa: CASSRSDRGVYGYTF
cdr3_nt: TGTGCCAGCTCACGTTCGGACAGGGGTGTCTATGGCTACACCTTC

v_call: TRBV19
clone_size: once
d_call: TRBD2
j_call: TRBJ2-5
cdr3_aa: CASSKVAGGIPDETQYF
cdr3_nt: TGTGCCAGTAGTAAAGTAGCGGGAGGGATTCCGGACGAGACCCAGTACTTC

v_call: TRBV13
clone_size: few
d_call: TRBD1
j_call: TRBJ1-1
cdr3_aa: CASSLALGQGANTEAFF
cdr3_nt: TGTGCCAGCAGCTTAGCCCTGGGACAGGGGGCGAACACTGAAGCTTTCTTT

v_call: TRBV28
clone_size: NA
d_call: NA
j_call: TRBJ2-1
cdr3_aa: CASSRGALSSYNEQFF
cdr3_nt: TGTGCCAGCAGCCGCGGGGCCTTAAGCTCCTACAATGAGCAGTTCTTC

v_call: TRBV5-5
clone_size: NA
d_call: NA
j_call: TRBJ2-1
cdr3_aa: CASSLNGGEQFF
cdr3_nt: TGTGCCAGCAGCTTGAACGGGGGTGAGCAGTTCTTC

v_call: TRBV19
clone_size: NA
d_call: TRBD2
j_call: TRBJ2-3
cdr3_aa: CASSPGLGETDTQYF
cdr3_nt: TGTGCCAGTAGTCCGGGACTAGGGGAAACAGATACGCAGTATTTT

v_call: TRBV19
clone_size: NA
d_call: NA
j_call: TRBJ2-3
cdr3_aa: CASSRGDRIQSSKRTQYF
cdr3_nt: TGTGCCAGTAGTAGGGGGGACAGAATCCAAAGCTCAAAACGGACGCAGTATTTT

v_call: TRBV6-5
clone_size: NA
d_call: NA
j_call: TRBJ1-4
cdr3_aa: CASKPTEPFEKLFF
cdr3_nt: TGTGCCAGCAAGCCGACAGAGCCTTTTGAAAAACTGTTTTTT

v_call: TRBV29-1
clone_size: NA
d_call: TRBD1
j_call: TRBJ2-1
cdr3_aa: CSAQVPGQGLRSYNEQFF
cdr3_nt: TGCAGCGCCCAGGTCCCGGGACAGGGGTTACGTTCCTACAATGAGCAGTTCTTC

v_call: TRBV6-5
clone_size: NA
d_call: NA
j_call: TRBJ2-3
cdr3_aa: CASSYSLSTDTQYF
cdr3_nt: TGTGCCAGCAGTTACTCCTTGAGCACAGATACGCAGTATTTT

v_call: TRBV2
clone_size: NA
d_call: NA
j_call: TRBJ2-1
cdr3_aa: CASSELVGGLANEQFF
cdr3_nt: TGTGCCAGCAGTGAACTAGTGGGAGGCCTTGCCAATGAGCAGTTCTTC